The clone carrying this TCR beta chain was seen only once. V was trimmed by 2 bases and J by 3 bases, leaving 16 bases between them. Germline V lookup: CDR1 SGHVS, CDR2 FQNEAQ. The CDR3 loop spans 16 amino acids. These data belong to a study of blood T cell repertoires in COVID-19. Study in general: Sources were T cells, B-cell-depleted T cells, or PBMCs; the material itself was cDNA or gDNA.

Sequencing used immunoSEQ multiplex PCR; TCRdb keeps in-frame clones, though not all of them. The sample carries 45,000 to 50,000 clones, 75% to 90% recorded once. The rearrangement uses TRBV7-8 and TRBJ1-1; TRBD1 is a possible D gene (6 bases). The receptor comes from a man aged 50 to 59 with acute or convalescent COVID-19. The source material was peripheral blood. The CDR3 DNA is TGTGCCAGCAGCTTAAACGCCGGGACAATGGACACTGAAGCTTTCTTT. Translated: CASSLNAGTMDTEAFF.